This TCR beta chain comes out of a study of blood T cells in healthy people across ages. Individuals who donated were healthy Caucasians from Russia aged 6 to 90. Alongside a J-beta primer mix, a sample-barcoded 5' primer served in a second PCR lasting about 7 to 12 cycles. TCRdb analysed the 5' RACE reads with MiXCR anew, one entry per CDR3 protein. Here the sample spans under 950,000 distinct CDR3 sequences, approximately 21% being singletons. The CDR3 runs to 16 residues. Germline values: CDR1 LGHNA, CDR2 YSLEER. The V end was cut by 0 bases, the J end by 6 bases, with 15 bases between. Sequencing was done on a sample of blood. The rearrangement links TRBV4-3 to TRBJ2-4, with D maybe TRBD1 (5 bases). The source is a man in his 70s in good health. CDR3 nucleotide sequence: TGCGCCAGCAGCCAAGATTCGTATGCGACAGCAAACATTCAGTACTTC. This translates into CASSQDSYATANIQYF.